This T cell receptor beta chain was sequenced in a study of cytomegalovirus exposure and HLA in healthy donors. Study outcomes and limitations: Presence/absence analyses took donor sequencing depth as roughly uniform. An analysis that came later showed most CMV-associated TCR beta chains appearing HLA-restricted. Most of the TCR beta V segments (in an earlier analysis) were productive either about 90% or about 30% of the time.

There are a few counts of this clone. Its antigen remains unidentified. With 60 Vbeta and 13 Jbeta primers, the PCR was carried out. Profiled with immunoSEQ multiplex PCR; TCRdb holds only in-frame clones, not every one. This sample yields approximately 200,000 clones, of which around 67% are seen a single time; 2.5% to 4% belongs to the top ten. Deletions cut 6 bases from V and 4 bases from J, with 12 bases between. The CDR3 is 13 residues long. Germline assignment: CDR1 MNHEY and CDR2 SVGAGI. The source is a woman under 40 in good health and CMV-seropositive. The rearrangement links TRBV6-5 to TRBJ1-2; D is perhaps TRBD1 (5 bases). The sample comprised PBMCs. The CDR3 region is CASSMDTGYGYTF. The CDR3 DNA follows: TGTGCCAGCAGCATGGACACAGGCTATGGCTACACCTTC.